Reported below is one T cell receptor beta chain. Antigen specificity is unknown. This sample was included in a study of shared clonotypes between healthy human individuals. Selected positively for CCR7 and CD45RO-negative, naive CD8 cells excluded terminally differentiated effector memory CD45RA+ cells. Study observations and caveats: In this cohort, only blood was sampled, and tissue repertoires likely differ. Generally, naive subsets (rather than memory subsets) showed larger estimated richness. Clonotype sharing levels among donors were expected to vary with sequencing depth.

The protocol was immunoSEQ multiplex PCR, while the TCRdb copy is restricted to in-frame clones and leaves out a portion. The table includes 560,000 or so clones, around 96% detected once. The CDR3 runs 17 residues. V was pared by 3 bases and J by 4 bases, with 22 bases between. Germline V gene data show CDR1 as MDHEN and CDR2 as SYDVKM. The specimen sequenced was naive CD8+ T cells sorted from blood. The gene calls are TRBV28 and TRBJ2-7; no clear D gene. The receptor was isolated from a woman aged 25 to 39 in good health. The CDR3 spells CASSFLDTDTPPYEQYF. For the CDR3, the DNA is TGTGCCAGCAGTTTCCTGGATACAGATACCCCCCCATACGAGCAGTACTTC.